Following are 18 T cell receptor beta chains from one sample sequenced in a study of T cell responses to AZD1222 COVID-19 vaccine (dated by TCRdb to the early 2020s). What the time point label conveys for this sample: about 28 days (+/-7) after the second vaccine dose. Interpreted using the paper, the treatment or condition label stands for: meningococcal conjugate vaccine given as trial control. The library was prepared using the immunoSEQ multiplex PCR assay. Not all clones reach the TCRdb copy of this immuneACCESS table, which keeps in-frame sequences only. Checked studies attribute under half of the gap to unresolved V genes and leave the rest unexplained. For this sample the table gives approximately 190,000 clones, of which more than 90% were detected only once. The ten biggest clones cover about 3.5% of the sample. The sequencing used peripheral blood, collected 28 days after the second dose of the MenACWY control vaccine. The receptors were gathered from an adult who received the MenACWY meningococcal vaccine as a control.

Of note for this clone: One end of the junction varies from germline; a read error may be responsible. V gene TRBV14 combines with J gene TRBJ1-2; no reliable D call. CDR3 size: 13 residues. CDR1 is SGHDN and CDR2 is FVKESK in the germline V gene. CDR3 in amino acids: CASSQDLEGPVGF. CDR3 coding DNA: TGTGCCAGCAGCCAAGATCTCGAAGGGCCCGTCGGCTTC. Full variable domain (outside the CDR3, taken from reference TRBV14 and TRBJ1-2): EAGVTQFPSHSVIEKGQTVTLRCDPISGHDNLYWYRRVMGKEIKFLLHFVKESKQDESGMPNNRFLAERTGGTYSTLKVQPAELEDSGVYFCASSQDLEGPVGFGSGTRLTVV.

This chain uses TRBV5-1 with TRBJ2-5; 7 positions match TRBD2. V was pared by 0 bases and J by 5 bases, with 7 bases of the junction left unmatched. CDR1 and CDR2 (germline): SGHRS, YFSETQ. This CDR3 is built from 15 residues. This CDR3 reads CASSLESPGGETQYF. CDR3 nucleotide sequence: TGCGCCAGCAGCTTGGAGTCACCCGGGGGGGAGACCCAGTACTTC.

The chain uses TRBV19 and TRBJ2-2; D tentatively reads TRBD1 or TRBD2 (6 bases each). This CDR3 is 15 amino acids long. V shed 11 bases and J shed 3 bases, with 19 bases lying between them. Germline CDR1 is LNHDA and CDR2 is SQIVND (reference sequence). CDR3 sequence reads: CACTEGGAYTGELFF. The CDR3 nucleotides read TGTGCCTGCACTGAGGGGGGAGCCTACACCGGGGAGCTGTTTTTT.

This clone was detected a few times. This chain links TRBV4-1 with TRBJ1-1; D gene unclear. Germline CDR1 reads MGHRA; CDR2 reads YSYEKL. The V gene lost 4 bases and the J gene lost 4 bases, with 16 bases spanning the gap. The CDR3 runs to 15 residues. The CDR3 coding sequence is TGCGCCAGCAGCCGGAGTACGGGGTCGTTCACTGAAGCTTTCTTT. Translation gives CASSRSTGSFTEAFF.

The rearrangement links TRBV3-1 (or the pseudogene TRBV3-2) to TRBJ1-2; D not certain. CDR3 length: 14 amino acids. V lost 0 bases and J 5 bases, leaving 10 bases between the germline ends. Germline CDR1 reads LGHDT; CDR2 reads YNNKEL (reference sequence). The CDR3 DNA reads TGTGCCAGCAGCCAAGACCCGGGAAGGTATGGCTACACCTTC. Residues: CASSQDPGRYGYTF.

This chain joins TRBV10-3 and TRBJ2-3; maybe TRBD2 (6 bases). Germline V CDR1 and CDR2: ENHRY, SYGVKD. Trimming shortened V by 2 bases and J by 0 bases, and 12 bases separated the two germline ends. The CDR3 sequence is 16 residues long. The CDR3 region has the DNA TGTGCCATCAGTGAGCCGGGAGCGGGTAGCACAGATACGCAGTATTTT. It yields the protein CAISEPGAGSTDTQYF.

V gene TRBV29-1 combines with J gene TRBJ2-1; 9 bases align to TRBD2. This CDR3 contains 14 residues. Germline V gives CDR1 SQVTM, CDR2 ANQGSEA. The J segment lost 6 bases and the V segment lost 4 bases, leaving 7 bases of the junction unmatched. CDR3 bases: TGCAGCGTTGTAGGCGGGAGGGCCGTCAATGAGCAGTTCTTC. Translating gives CSVVGGRAVNEQFF.

The V call is TRBV7-2, the J call TRBJ2-3, with D tentatively TRBD1 (6 bases). Germline-derived CDR1 and CDR2 are SGHTA and FQGNSA. CDR3 length: 16 amino acids. V was cut by 1 base and J by 0 bases, with 11 bases left in between. The CDR3 DNA reads as TGTGCCAGCAGCTTAGGCAGGGGATGGAGCACAGATACGCAGTATTTT. Protein product: CASSLGRGWSTDTQYF.

The V gene is TRBV10-3, the J gene TRBJ2-6, with D tentatively TRBD1 or TRBD2 (5 bases each). The CDR3 sequence is 15 residues long. The ends were cut back, 8 bases at V and 4 bases at J, with 15 bases in the middle. Germline V gene sequence: CDR1 ENHRY, CDR2 SYGVKD. CDR3 protein: CAIGIPGTGANVLTF. The CDR3, as DNA: TGTGCCATCGGGATTCCAGGGACGGGGGCCAACGTCCTGACTTTC.

The V call is TRBV11-3, the J call TRBJ2-7; 12 bases align to TRBD2. V shed 5 bases and J 3 bases; nucleotides not matched to a gene: 5. This CDR3 contains 15 residues. CDR1 is SGHNT and CDR2 is YENEEA in the germline V gene. CDR3 DNA: TGTGCCAGCAGCACTCCGACTAGCGGGAGCTACGAGCAGTACTTC. Amino acid sequence: CASSTPTSGSYEQYF.

The CDR3 DNA sequence: TGCGCCAGCAGCCAAGATCAATCTAGCGGATACAATGAGCAGTTCTTC. Translating gives CASSQDQSSGYNEQFF. The chain combines TRBV4-3 with TRBJ2-1; 7 bases agree with TRBD2. The CDR3 spans 16 residues. The V and J ends lost 0 bases and 4 bases, in that order; junction bases with no gene match: 6. CDR1 and CDR2 from the germline V gene are LGHNA and YSLEER.

The table lists this clone with a count of one. The rearrangement links TRBV2 to TRBJ1-2; D is unresolved. Germline V gene data show CDR1 as SNHLY and CDR2 as FYNNEI. Trimming pared 0 bases from V and 1 base from J, leaving 9 bases between. This CDR3 is built from 15 residues. CDR3 amino acids: CASSEAGFDNYGYTF. Written as DNA, the CDR3 is TGTGCCAGCAGTGAAGCTGGGTTCGATAACTATGGCTACACCTTC.

V and J are TRBV9 and TRBJ2-1; 11 nucleotides match TRBD2. The CDR3 consists of 15 residues. Trimming took 0 bases from V and 8 from J; bases not matched to a gene: 4. CDR1 is SGDLS, CDR2 YYNGEE, per germline. CDR3 region: CASSVGGTSGDEQFF. The CDR3 nucleotides are TGTGCCAGCAGCGTAGGGGGGACTAGCGGAGATGAGCAGTTCTTC.

The rearrangement uses TRBV27 and TRBJ2-7; 8 bases align to TRBD2. Germline V lookup: CDR1 MNHEY, CDR2 SMNVEV (reference sequence). V trimming: 3 bases; J trimming: 0 bases; junction bases outside the gene matches: 4. CDR3 size: 15 residues. In nucleotides, the CDR3 is TGTGCCAGCAGTTTTGCTAGCGGGTTCTCCTACGAGCAGTACTTC. Translated, it gives CASSFASGFSYEQYF.

The rearrangement links TRBV6-1 to TRBJ1-2, with unresolved D. Trimming left V 1 base short and J 4 bases short, with 16 bases between. Germline V gives CDR1 MNHNS, CDR2 SASEGT. The CDR3 totals 16 residues. As DNA, the CDR3 is TGTGCCAGCAGTGAAGAGGTTCTCAACCCTGGCTATGGCTACACCTTC. Encoded protein: CASSEEVLNPGYGYTF.

The rearrangement links TRBV6-1 to TRBJ1-3, with a tentative D call TRBD1 (5 bases). In germline, CDR1 is MNHNS, CDR2 SASEGT. V shed 2 bases and J shed 1 base, with 18 bases lying between them. This CDR3 is 18 amino acids long. The CDR3 sequence: CASSERGRVARSGNTIYF. CDR3 coding DNA: TGTGCCAGCAGTGAAAGGGGCCGGGTGGCACGATCTGGAAACACCATATATTTT.

The rearrangement uses TRBV7-2 and TRBJ2-3; D is unclear. Trimming stripped 1 base from V and 2 bases from J, with 16 bases between. Germline V lookup: CDR1 SGHTA, CDR2 FQGNSA. The CDR3 is 17 amino acids. The CDR3 here is CASSLVALPPHTDTQYF. The DNA of the CDR3 is TGTGCCAGCAGCTTAGTAGCCCTGCCCCCTCACACAGATACGCAGTATTTT.

This sequence joins TRBV10-3 and TRBJ2-1, with 11 bases that match TRBD1. The germline CDR1 and CDR2 sequences are ENHRY and SYGVKD. The CDR3 totals 14 residues. J gave up 9 bases and V 8 bases, and 9 bases lay outside the gene matches. The CDR3 sequence is CAIGQGASGGEQFF. CDR3 in DNA: TGTGCCATCGGACAGGGGGCTTCAGGAGGTGAGCAGTTCTTC.